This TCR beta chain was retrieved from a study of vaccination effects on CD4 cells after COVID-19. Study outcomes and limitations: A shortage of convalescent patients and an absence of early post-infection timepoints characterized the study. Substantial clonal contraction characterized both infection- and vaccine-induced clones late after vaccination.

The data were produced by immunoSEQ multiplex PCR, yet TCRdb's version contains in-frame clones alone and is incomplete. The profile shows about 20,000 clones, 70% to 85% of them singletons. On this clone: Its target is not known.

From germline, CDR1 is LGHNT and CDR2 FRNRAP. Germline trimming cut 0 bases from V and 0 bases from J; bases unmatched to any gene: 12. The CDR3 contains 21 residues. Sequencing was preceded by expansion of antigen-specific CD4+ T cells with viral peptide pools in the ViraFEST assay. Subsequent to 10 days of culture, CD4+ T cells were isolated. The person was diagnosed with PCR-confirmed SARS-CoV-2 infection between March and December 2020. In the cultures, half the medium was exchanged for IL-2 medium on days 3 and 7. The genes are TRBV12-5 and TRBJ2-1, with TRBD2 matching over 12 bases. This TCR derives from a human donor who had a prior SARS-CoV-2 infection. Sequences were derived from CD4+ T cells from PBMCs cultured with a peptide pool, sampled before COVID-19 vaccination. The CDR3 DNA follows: TGTGCTAGTGGTTTGGTACCCCGGTGGACTAGCGGGGCCAGCTCCTACAATGAGCAGTTCTTC. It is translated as CASGLVPRWTSGASSYNEQFF.